This TCR beta chain was obtained from a study of tumor-infiltrating lymphocytes in primary liver carcinoma (TCRdb year 2017). With respect to the entire study: Between November 2015 and 2016, about 5 patients in China with histopathologically diagnosed primary liver carcinoma had their tumors surgically resected. Repertoires from technical replicates were highly reproducible, with mean shared-clone rates about 0.88 and correlation coefficients above 0.95. Across five regions of each liver tumor, along with adjacent normal tissue and blood, the study brought together TCRbeta repertoire sequencing, expression microarrays and whole-exome sequencing. The five patients had tumors of stage T1-T3 N0M0, with maximum diameters ranging from roughly 4.2 to 10 cm. Each sample produced about 3.65 to 7.5 million productive TCRbeta reads, and read depth showed no significant difference between tissue types. TCRbeta repertoire sequencing covered some 35 specimens from 5 patients: 25 tumor regions, 5 adjacent noncancerous liver tissues and 5 peripheral blood samples. Hepatocellular carcinoma (four) or combined HCC and intrahepatic cholangiocarcinoma (one) was present in the five patients, who were three men and two women aged 30 to 69 years. Overall study results and their limits: The top 250 clones accounted for a significantly greater share of the repertoire in tumors than in blood (p = 0.039). Only the TCR beta chain was sequenced, which likely underestimates true repertoire diversity because unpaired alpha chains were not captured. The study included only four to six patients, and the authors note findings should be validated in a larger study. Since the samples were bulk and unsorted, there was no way to compare CD4+ and CD8+ T cell repertoires. Pairs of tumor regions showed greater repertoire overlap (mean around 35%) than tumor-adjacent pairs (17%) or tumor-blood pairs (roughly 14%), which is consistent with antigen-driven expansion.

At the junction V is shortened by 5 bases and J by 1 base; bases outside the gene matches: 5. There are 15 amino acids in the CDR3, from cysteine to phenylalanine inclusive. Only the CDR3 DNA is retained, 45 bases long and in frame from the first base. Blood RNA was extracted from unsorted whole blood using TRIzol reagent, and germline DNA was obtained with the DNeasy Blood & Tissue kit. At the time of sampling, the patients were treatment-naive and had chronic HBV infection. Before surgery, roughly 3.7 milliliters of peripheral blood were collected into K2EDTA tubes. Using a constant-region primer and ProtoScript II reverse transcriptase, TCRbeta-specific cDNA was reverse-transcribed from 400 to 550 ng total RNA. Three nested multiplex PCR rounds, following a slightly modified ARM-PCR procedure, were used to build the TCRbeta libraries. Multiplex TRBV1-TRBV30 forward primers and a Cbeta reverse primer were used in the first two PCR rounds, each of which was run for around 9 cycles. Sample barcodes and Illumina adapters were added in a final 25-cycle PCR with Deep VentR polymerase. Before sequencing, amplicons of 200-500 bp were gel-purified using a QIAquick gel extraction kit. An Illumina HiSeq 2500 was used to sequence the TCRbeta amplicons with 250-bp paired-end reads. The study's own analysis went as follows. Reads were quality-trimmed with Trimmomatic v0.33, and paired reads were merged with FLASH v1.2.11 to recover full CDR3 sequences. V, D and J germline segments were assigned to the rearranged TCRbeta sequences using MiGEC v1.2.1b. VDJtools v1.0.0 computed clonotype statistics and Shannon-Wiener diversity indices. To reduce sampling bias, subsequent analyses other than the diversity analysis used only the 250 most abundant clonotypes in each sample. TCRdb cleaned the public reads at Q25 with fastp, built clones with MiXCR and kept in-frame beta chains. Here each entry gathers all rows of one CDR3 protein and keeps the most common genes and DNA. These V and J calls rely on TCRdb rather than the paper's analysis. The sample contains 150,000 to 200,000 distinct CDR3 sequences, approximately 60% of them found a single time. The ten biggest clones cover approximately 70% of the sample.

This clonotype occurred a few times. Its antigen remains unidentified. No per-base quality is available; no much larger clone lies one base away. The sequence links TRBV12-3 or TRBV12-4 to TRBJ2-3; the junction holds 8 bases that match TRBD1. Material: peripheral blood. The TCR sequence derives from a man in his forties with primary liver carcinoma and hepatitis B virus infection. Here the CDR3 is given as CASSKGQARTDTQYF. The sequenced DNA: TGTGCCAGCAGTAAGGGACAGGCCCGCACAGATACGCAGTATTTT.